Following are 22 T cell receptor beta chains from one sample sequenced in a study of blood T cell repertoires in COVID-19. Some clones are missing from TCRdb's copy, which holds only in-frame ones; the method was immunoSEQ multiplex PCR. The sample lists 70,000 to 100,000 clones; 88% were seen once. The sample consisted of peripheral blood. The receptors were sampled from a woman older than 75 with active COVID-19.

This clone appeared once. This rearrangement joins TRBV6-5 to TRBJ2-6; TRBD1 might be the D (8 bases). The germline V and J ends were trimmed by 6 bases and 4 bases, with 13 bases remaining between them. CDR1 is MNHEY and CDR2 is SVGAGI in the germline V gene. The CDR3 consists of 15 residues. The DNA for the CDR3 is TGTGCCAGCAGACAGGGGGGGTCCGGGGCCAACGTCCTGACTTTC. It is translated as CASRQGGSGANVLTF.

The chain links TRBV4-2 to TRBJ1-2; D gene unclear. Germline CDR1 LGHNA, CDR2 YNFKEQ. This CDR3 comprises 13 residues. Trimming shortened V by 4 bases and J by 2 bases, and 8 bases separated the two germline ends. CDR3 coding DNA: TGTGCCAGCAGCCCATTCCAGAACTATGGCTACACCTTC. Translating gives CASSPFQNYGYTF.

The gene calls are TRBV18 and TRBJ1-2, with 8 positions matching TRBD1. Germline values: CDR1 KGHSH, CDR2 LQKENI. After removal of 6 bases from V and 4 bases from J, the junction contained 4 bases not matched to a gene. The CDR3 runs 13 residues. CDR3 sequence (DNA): TGTGCCAGCTCGCCCGACAGGGGCTATGGCTACACCTTC. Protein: CASSPDRGYGYTF.

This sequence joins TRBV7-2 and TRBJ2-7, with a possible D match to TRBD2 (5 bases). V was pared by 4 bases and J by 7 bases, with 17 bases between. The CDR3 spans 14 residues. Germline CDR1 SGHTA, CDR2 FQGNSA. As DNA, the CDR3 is TGTGCCAGCAGCTCACCGTCCAGCGGTCGAGAGCAGTACTTC. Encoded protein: CASSSPSSGREQYF.

The CDR3 DNA is TGTGCCAGCAGCTTCTCTCAACTAGTTACGGGATACAATGAGCAGTTCTTC. Protein: CASSFSQLVTGYNEQFF. The V and J genes are TRBV7-9 and TRBJ2-1; D is possibly TRBD2 (5 bases). V lost 3 bases and J lost 4, with 19 bases in between. Looked up from germline, CDR1 is SEHNR and CDR2 is FQNEAQ (reference sequence). The CDR3 runs 17 residues.

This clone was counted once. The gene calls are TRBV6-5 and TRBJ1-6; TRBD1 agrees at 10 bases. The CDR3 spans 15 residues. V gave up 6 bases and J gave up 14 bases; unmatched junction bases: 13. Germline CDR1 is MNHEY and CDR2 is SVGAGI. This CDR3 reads CASRNRGQGPLALHF. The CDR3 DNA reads TGTGCCAGCAGGAACCGGGGACAGGGGCCATTGGCCCTCCACTTT.

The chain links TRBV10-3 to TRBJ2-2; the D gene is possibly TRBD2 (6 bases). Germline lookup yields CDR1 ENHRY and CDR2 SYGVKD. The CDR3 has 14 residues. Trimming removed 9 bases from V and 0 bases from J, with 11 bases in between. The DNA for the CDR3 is TGTGCCATAACCGGGACTCCGAACACCGGGGAGCTGTTTTTT. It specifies CAITGTPNTGELFF.

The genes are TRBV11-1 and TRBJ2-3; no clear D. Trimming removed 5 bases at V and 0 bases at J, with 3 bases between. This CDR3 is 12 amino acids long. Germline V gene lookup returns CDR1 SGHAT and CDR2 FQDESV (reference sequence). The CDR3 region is CASSPSTDTQYF. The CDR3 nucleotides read TGTGCCAGCAGCCCGAGCACAGATACGCAGTATTTT. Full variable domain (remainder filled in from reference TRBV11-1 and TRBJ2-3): EAEVAQSPRYKITEKSQAVAFWCDPISGHATLYWYRQILGQGPELLVQFQDESVVDDSQLPKDRFSAERLKGVDSTLKIQPAELGDSAMYLCASSPSTDTQYFGPGTRLTVL.

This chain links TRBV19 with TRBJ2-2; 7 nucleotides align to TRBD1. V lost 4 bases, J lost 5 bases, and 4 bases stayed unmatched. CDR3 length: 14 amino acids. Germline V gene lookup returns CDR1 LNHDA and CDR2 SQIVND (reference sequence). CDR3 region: CASSSGQETGELFF. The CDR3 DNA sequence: TGTGCCAGTAGTAGTGGACAGGAAACCGGGGAGCTGTTTTTT.

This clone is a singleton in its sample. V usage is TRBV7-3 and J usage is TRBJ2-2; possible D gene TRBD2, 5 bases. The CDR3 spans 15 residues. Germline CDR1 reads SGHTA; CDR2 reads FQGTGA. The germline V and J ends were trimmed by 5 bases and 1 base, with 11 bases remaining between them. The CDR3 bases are TGTGCCAGCAGCCCGCCTAGCCAGAACACCGGGGAGCTGTTTTTT. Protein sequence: CASSPPSQNTGELFF.

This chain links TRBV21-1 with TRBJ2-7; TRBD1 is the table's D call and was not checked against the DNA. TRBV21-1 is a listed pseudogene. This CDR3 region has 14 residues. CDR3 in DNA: TGTGCCAGCAGCAAGCGGACAGGGGTAACCGAGCAGTACTTC. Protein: CASSKRTGVTEQYF.

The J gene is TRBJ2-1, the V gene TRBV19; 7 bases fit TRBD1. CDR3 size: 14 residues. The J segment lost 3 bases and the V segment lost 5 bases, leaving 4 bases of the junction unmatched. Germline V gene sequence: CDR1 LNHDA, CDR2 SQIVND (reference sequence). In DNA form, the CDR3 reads TGTGCCAGTAGTCGACAGGGCGGCTACAATGAGCAGTTCTTC. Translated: CASSRQGGYNEQFF.

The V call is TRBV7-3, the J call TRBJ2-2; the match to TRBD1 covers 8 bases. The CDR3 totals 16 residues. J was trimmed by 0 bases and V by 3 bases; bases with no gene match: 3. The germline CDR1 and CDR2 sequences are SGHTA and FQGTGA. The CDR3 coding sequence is TGTGCCAGCAGCTTCTGGGACAGGCCGAACACCGGGGAGCTGTTTTTT. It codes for CASSFWDRPNTGELFF.

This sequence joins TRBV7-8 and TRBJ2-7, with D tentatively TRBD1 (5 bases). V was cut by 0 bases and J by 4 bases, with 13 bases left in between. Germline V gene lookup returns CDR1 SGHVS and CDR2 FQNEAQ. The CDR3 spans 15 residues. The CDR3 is CASSLAPGLLYEQYF. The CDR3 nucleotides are TGTGCCAGCAGCTTAGCGCCAGGGTTGTTATACGAGCAGTACTTC.

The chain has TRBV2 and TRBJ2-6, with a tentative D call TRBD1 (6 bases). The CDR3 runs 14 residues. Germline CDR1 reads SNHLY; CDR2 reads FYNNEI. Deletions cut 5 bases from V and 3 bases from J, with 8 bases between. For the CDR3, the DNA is TGTGCCAGCAGTCACAGGGTTGGGGCCAACGTCCTGACTTTC. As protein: CASSHRVGANVLTF.

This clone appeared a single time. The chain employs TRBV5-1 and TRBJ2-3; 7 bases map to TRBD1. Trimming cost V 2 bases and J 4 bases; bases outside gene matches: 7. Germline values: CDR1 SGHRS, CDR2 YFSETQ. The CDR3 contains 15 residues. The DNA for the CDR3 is TGCGCCAGCAGCTTACGGACAGGCTACGCAGATACGCAGTATTTT. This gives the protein CASSLRTGYADTQYF.

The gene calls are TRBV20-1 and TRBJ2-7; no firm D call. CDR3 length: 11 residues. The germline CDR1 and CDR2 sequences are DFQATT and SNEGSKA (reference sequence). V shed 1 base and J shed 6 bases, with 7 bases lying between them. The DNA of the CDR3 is TGCAGTGCTAGAGGGAGCTCCGAGCAGTACTTC. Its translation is CSARGSSEQYF.

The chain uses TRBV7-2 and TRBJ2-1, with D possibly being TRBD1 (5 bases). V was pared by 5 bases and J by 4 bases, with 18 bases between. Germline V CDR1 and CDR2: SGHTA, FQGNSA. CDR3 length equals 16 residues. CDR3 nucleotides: TGTGCCAGCAGCCAAAGACGCGGACCAGGGTACAATGAGCAGTTCTTC. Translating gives CASSQRRGPGYNEQFF.

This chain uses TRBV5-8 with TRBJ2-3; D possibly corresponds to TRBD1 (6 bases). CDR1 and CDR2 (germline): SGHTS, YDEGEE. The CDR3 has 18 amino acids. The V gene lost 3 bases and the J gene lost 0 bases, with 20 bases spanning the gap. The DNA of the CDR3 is TGTGCCAGCAGCTGGGGGCGTTATTCTGGAATTAGCACAGATACGCAGTATTTT. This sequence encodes CASSWGRYSGISTDTQYF.

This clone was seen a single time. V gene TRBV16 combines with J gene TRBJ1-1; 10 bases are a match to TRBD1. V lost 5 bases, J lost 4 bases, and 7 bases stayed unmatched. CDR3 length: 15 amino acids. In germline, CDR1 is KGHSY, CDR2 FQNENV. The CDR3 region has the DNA TGTGCCAGCAGCGCCGACAGGGGGCGCGGCACTGAAGCTTTCTTT. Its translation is CASSADRGRGTEAFF.

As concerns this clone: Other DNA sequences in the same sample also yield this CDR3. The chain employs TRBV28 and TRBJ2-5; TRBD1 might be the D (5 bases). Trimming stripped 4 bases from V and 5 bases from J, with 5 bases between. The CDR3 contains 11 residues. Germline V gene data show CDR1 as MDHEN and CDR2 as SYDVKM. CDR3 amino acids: CASSSGETQYF. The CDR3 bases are TGTGCCAGCAGTTCAGGGGAGACCCAGTACTTC.

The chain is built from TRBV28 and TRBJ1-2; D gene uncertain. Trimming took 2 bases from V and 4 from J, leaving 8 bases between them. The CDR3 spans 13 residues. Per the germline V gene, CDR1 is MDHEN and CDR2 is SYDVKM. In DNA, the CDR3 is TGTGCCAGCAGTTTACCCCTAGGCTATGGCTACACCTTC. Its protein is CASSLPLGYGYTF.